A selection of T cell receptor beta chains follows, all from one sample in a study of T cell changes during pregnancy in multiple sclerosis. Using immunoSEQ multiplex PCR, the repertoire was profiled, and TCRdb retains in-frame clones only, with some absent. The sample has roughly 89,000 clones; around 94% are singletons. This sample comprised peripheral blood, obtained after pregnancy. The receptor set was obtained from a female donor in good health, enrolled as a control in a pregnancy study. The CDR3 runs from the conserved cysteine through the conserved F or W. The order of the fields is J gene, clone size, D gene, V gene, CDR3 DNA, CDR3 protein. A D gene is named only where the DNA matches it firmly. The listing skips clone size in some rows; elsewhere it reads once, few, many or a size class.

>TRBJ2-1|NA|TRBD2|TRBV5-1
TGCGCCAGCAGCTTGGGGGGACTAGCGGGAGGAAGTGAGCAGTTCTTC
CASSLGGLAGGSEQFF
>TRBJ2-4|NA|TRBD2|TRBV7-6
TGTGCCAGCAGCTTAGAGCCTAGCGGAAAAAACATTCAGTACTTC
CASSLEPSGKNIQYF
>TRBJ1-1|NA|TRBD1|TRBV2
TGTGCCAGCAGTGGACAGGGATCCACTGAAGCTTTCTTT
CASSGQGSTEAFF
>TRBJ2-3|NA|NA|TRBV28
TGTGCCAGCAGCTCCCTACTACGTCGAACGCAGTATTTT
CASSSLLRRTQYF
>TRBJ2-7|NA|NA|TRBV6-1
TGTGCCAGCAGTGAAGAAAAGTGGGGGGAGTACGAGCAGTACTTC
CASSEEKWGEYEQYF
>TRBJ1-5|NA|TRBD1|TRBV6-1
TGTGCCAGCAGTTCCCCGGACAGGAGCAATCAGCCCCAGCATTTT
CASSSPDRSNQPQHF
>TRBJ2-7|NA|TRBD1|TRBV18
TGTGCCAGCTCACAGGGGGCGCCACCAACCTACGAGCAGTACTTC
CASSQGAPPTYEQYF
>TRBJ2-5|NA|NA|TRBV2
TGTGCCAGCATCCCCCGGGACAACCAAGAGACCCAGTACTTC
CASIPRDNQETQYF
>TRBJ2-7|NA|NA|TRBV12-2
TGTGCAAGCCCCGGCTGTCCCCACTACTACGAGCAGTACTTC
CASPGCPHYYEQYF
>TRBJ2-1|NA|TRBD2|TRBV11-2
TGTGCCAGCAGCCGTGGGCCCCGACTAGCGGGACTGGATGAGCAGTTCTTC
CASSRGPRLAGLDEQFF
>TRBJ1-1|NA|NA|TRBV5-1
TGCGCCAGCAGCTTGGCCTTGGGGGGCGGGGAGGGAACTGAAGCTTTCTTT
CASSLALGGGEGTEAFF
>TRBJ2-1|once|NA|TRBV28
TGTGCCAGCAGGGAGATAGCGGCGAGCTCCTACAATGAGCAGTTCTTC
CASREIAASSYNEQFF
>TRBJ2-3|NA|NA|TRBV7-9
TGTGCCAGCAGCTCACAACAGGGTCCATTGTATTTT
CASSSQQGPLYF
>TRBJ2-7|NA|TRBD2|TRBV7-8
TGTGCCAGCAGCTCCGGACTAGCGGGAGGCACGATGTGGGAGCAGTACTTC
CASSSGLAGGTMWEQYF
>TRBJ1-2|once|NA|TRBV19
TGTGCCAGTAGTATTTCCGGGGACTATGGCTACACCTTC
CASSISGDYGYTF
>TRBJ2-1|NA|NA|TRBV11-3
TGTGCCAGCAGCTACGCGGGACTTAACAATGAGCAGTTCTTC
CASSYAGLNNEQFF
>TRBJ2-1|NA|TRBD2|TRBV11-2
TGTGCCAGCAGTTACCTCAGCGGGAGGTTTAATGAGCAGTTCTTC
CASSYLSGRFNEQFF
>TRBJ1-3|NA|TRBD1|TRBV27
TGTGCCAGCAGTTCCCCGGGACAGGGGCCTCCAGACTCTGGAAACACCATATATTTT
CASSSPGQGPPDSGNTIYF
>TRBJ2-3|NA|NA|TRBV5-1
TGCGCCAGCAGCTTGGGTTCTATCGGGAGAGTCACAGATACGCAGTATTTT
CASSLGSIGRVTDTQYF
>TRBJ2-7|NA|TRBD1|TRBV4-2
TGTGCCAGCAGCCCGCCCCGGGACAGGTTCCAAGGTTTTCACGAGCAGTACTTC
CASSPPRDRFQGFHEQYF
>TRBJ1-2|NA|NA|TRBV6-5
TGTGCCAGCAGCTTCCGGGGGACCTATGGCTACACCTTC
CASSFRGTYGYTF
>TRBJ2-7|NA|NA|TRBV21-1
TGTGCCAGCAGCAAGTCGACTGATGAACCCTACGAGCAGTACTTC
CASSKSTDEPYEQYF
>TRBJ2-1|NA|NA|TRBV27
TGTGCCAGCAGTTTAGGGTCGAGTTGGGGCTTCTCCTACAATGAGCAGTTCTTC
CASSLGSSWGFSYNEQFF
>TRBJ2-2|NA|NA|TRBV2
TGTGCCAGCAGGGCGACTAGTAGCGCCGGGGAGCTGTTTTTT
CASRATSSAGELFF
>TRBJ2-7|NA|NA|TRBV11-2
TGTGCCAGCAGCTTGGGGCTAGCGTCCCTCGAGCAGTACTTC
CASSLGLASLEQYF
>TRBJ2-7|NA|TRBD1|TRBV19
TGTGCCAGTAGTCGACAGGGGGCAGGGAACGAGCAGTACTTC
CASSRQGAGNEQYF
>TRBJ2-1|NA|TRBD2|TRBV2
TGTGCCAGCCTAGCGGGAAATACCCTGGGGAATGAGCAGTTCTTC
CASLAGNTLGNEQFF
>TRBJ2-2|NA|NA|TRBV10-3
TGTGCCATCTTACCGGGGGAGGTTCCCGGGGAGCTGTTTTTT
CAILPGEVPGELFF